Listed below are T cell receptor beta chains from one sample, sequenced in a study of blood T cell repertoires in COVID-19. Repertoires were generated with immunoSEQ multiplex PCR, while TCRdb's copy carries only in-frame clones and drops some. The repertoire holds 150,000 to 200,000 clones, with approximately 88% as singletons. Material for sequencing was peripheral blood. These receptors were taken from a man aged 55 to 70 with acute or convalescent COVID-19. CDR3s include the opening cysteine and the closing phenylalanine or tryptophan. The order of the fields is CDR3 protein, CDR3 DNA, clone size, D gene, V gene, J gene. A D gene is named only where the DNA matches it firmly. The listing skips clone size in some rows; elsewhere it reads once, few, many or a size class.

CDR3aa: CASSLVYREVPQGNQPQHF
CDR3nt: TGTGCCAGCAGCTTAGTTTATAGGGAGGTCCCCCAAGGTAATCAGCCCCAGCATTTT
abundance: NA
d_gene: NA
v_gene: TRBV7-2
j_gene: TRBJ1-5

CDR3aa: CASSQDRGSSYEQYF
CDR3nt: TGTGCCAGCAGTCAGGACAGGGGGAGCTCCTACGAGCAGTACTTC
abundance: NA
d_gene: TRBD1
v_gene: TRBV2
j_gene: TRBJ2-7

CDR3aa: CAWSMVAGGTDTQYF
CDR3nt: TGTGCCTGGAGTATGGTAGCGGGGGGAACAGATACGCAGTATTTT
abundance: NA
d_gene: TRBD2
v_gene: TRBV30
j_gene: TRBJ2-3

CDR3aa: CASSVRELEGTQYF
CDR3nt: TGTGCCAGCAGCGTAAGAGAACTAGAGGGGACCCAGTACTTC
abundance: few
d_gene: NA
v_gene: TRBV9
j_gene: TRBJ2-5

CDR3aa: CASSDTVGLAGVWVNTGELFF
CDR3nt: TGTGCCAGCAGCGACACCGTGGGACTAGCGGGGGTTTGGGTTAACACCGGGGAGCTGTTTTTT
abundance: NA
d_gene: TRBD2
v_gene: TRBV2
j_gene: TRBJ2-2

CDR3aa: CASSSPRAVAGNTEAFF
CDR3nt: TGTGCCAGCAGCTCGCCGCGGGCCGTTGCCGGGAACACTGAAGCTTTCTTT
abundance: NA
d_gene: NA
v_gene: TRBV11-2
j_gene: TRBJ1-1

CDR3aa: CASSVLSGMNTEAFF
CDR3nt: TGTGCCAGCAGCGTACTGTCAGGGATGAACACTGAAGCTTTCTTT
abundance: NA
d_gene: NA
v_gene: TRBV9
j_gene: TRBJ1-1

CDR3aa: CASSQDPRALGTIYF
CDR3nt: TGCGCCAGCAGCCAAGATCCCAGGGCATTGGGGACCATATATTTT
abundance: NA
d_gene: NA
v_gene: TRBV4-1
j_gene: TRBJ1-3

CDR3aa: CASSQQLVTDTQYF
CDR3nt: TGTGCCAGCAGCCAACAACTAGTCACAGATACGCAGTATTTT
abundance: NA
d_gene: NA
v_gene: TRBV4-2
j_gene: TRBJ2-3

CDR3aa: CATSVRGSGANVLTF
CDR3nt: TGTGCCACCAGTGTCCGAGGGTCTGGGGCCAACGTCCTGACTTTC
abundance: NA
d_gene: NA
v_gene: TRBV24-1
j_gene: TRBJ2-6

CDR3aa: CASSYTSGGALTDTQYF
CDR3nt: TGTGCCAGCAGCTACACTAGCGGGGGGGCCCTCACAGATACGCAGTATTTT
abundance: NA
d_gene: TRBD2
v_gene: TRBV7-9
j_gene: TRBJ2-3

CDR3aa: CASSQEGTGFWEKLFF
CDR3nt: TGCGCCAGCAGCCAAGAAGGGACAGGATTTTGGGAAAAACTGTTTTTT
abundance: NA
d_gene: TRBD1
v_gene: TRBV4-3
j_gene: TRBJ1-4

CDR3aa: CATSDYGRGGYTF
CDR3nt: TGTGCCACCAGTGATTATGGGAGGGGCGGCTACACCTTC
abundance: NA
d_gene: NA
v_gene: TRBV24-1
j_gene: TRBJ1-2

CDR3aa: CASSAPPGQGVTGELFF
CDR3nt: TGTGCCAGTAGTGCCCCTCCGGGACAGGGAGTTACCGGGGAGCTGTTTTTT
abundance: NA
d_gene: TRBD1
v_gene: TRBV19
j_gene: TRBJ2-2

CDR3aa: CASSLALGGQGNQPQHF
CDR3nt: TGTGCCAGCAGCTTGGCCCTCGGAGGTCAGGGGAATCAGCCCCAGCATTTT
abundance: NA
d_gene: NA
v_gene: TRBV5-8
j_gene: TRBJ1-5

CDR3aa: CASSSGLAASQETQYF
CDR3nt: TGCGCCAGCAGCTCGGGACTAGCGGCGAGCCAAGAGACCCAGTACTTC
abundance: NA
d_gene: TRBD2
v_gene: TRBV5-1
j_gene: TRBJ2-5

CDR3aa: CASSDMGGGTDYQETQYF
CDR3nt: TGTGCCAGCAGTGATATGGGCGGCGGGACAGACTACCAAGAGACCCAGTACTTC
abundance: NA
d_gene: NA
v_gene: TRBV2
j_gene: TRBJ2-5

CDR3aa: CASATSGAYEQYF
CDR3nt: TGCGCCAGCGCGACTAGCGGGGCCTACGAGCAGTACTTC
abundance: NA
d_gene: TRBD2
v_gene: TRBV5-1
j_gene: TRBJ2-7